This T cell receptor beta chain was observed in a study of response to subunit inactivated influenza vaccine. Notes on the study in general: New T cells are recruited in small numbers by each seasonal influenza vaccination, according to the authors' suggestion.

V was pared by 3 bases and J by 5 bases, with 10 bases between. CDR3 length equals 14 residues. MiXCR, run by TCRdb on the RT-PCR reads, gives a single entry per CDR3 protein. Of about 190,000 distinct CDR3 sequences listed, approximately 15% are singletons. This clonotype was seen more than once but under ten times. Its antigen remains unidentified. The specimen comprised CD8+ T cells sorted from PBMCs, sampled roughly 5 days after vaccination. The V and J genes are TRBV12-3 or TRBV12-4 and TRBJ2-2; D ambiguous. The source of this sequence is a man aged 45 to 65 who received an inactivated influenza vaccine. CDR3 residues: CASSFRAMTGELFF. As DNA, the CDR3 is TGTGCCAGCAGTTTTCGGGCTATGACCGGGGAGCTGTTTTTT.